The 3 T cell receptor beta chains given below trace back to one sample, sequenced in a study of molecular identifiers for immune sequencing clone quantification. MiXCR was run by TCRdb on the PCR reads, yielding one entry per CDR3 protein. The table has roughly 630,000 distinct CDR3 sequences, about 25% seen once. Sequences were obtained from naive CD8+ T cells from blood, with Jurkat cell RNA spiked in. Subset defined: FACS-sorted CD8+CD4-CCR7+CD45RA+ naive T cells. These receptors all come from a human donor in good health. Some libraries in this study had Jurkat cell RNA spiked in.

In this sample, this clonotype turned up many times. This chain links TRBV28 with TRBJ2-7, with D possibly being TRBD1 (6 bases). Germline V lookup: CDR1 MDHEN, CDR2 SYDVKM. Trimming removed 3 bases from V and 7 bases from J, with 22 bases in between. The length of the CDR3 is 16 residues. In nucleotides, the CDR3 is TGTGCCAGCAGTTTTAGGGGGAGTGGGCCCTCCGGGGAGCAGTACTTC. Its translation: CASSFRGSGPSGEQYF.

This sequence joins TRBV11-2 and TRBJ2-3; D may be TRBD1 (6 bases). Trimming shortened V by 4 bases and J by 2 bases, and 16 bases separated the two germline ends. The CDR3 spans 16 residues. Germline V gene sequence: CDR1 SGHAT, CDR2 FQNNGV. The CDR3: CASSYSGALITDTQYF. CDR3 nucleotides: TGTGCCAGCAGCTACTCAGGGGCACTGATCACAGATACGCAGTATTTT.

The count of this clonotype is one. At one end the junction does not follow the germline gene, possibly because of a read error. This chain connects TRBV9 to TRBJ2-3; possibly TRBD2 for D (6 bases). The CDR3 spans 15 residues. In germline, CDR1 is SGDLS, CDR2 YYNGEE. The CDR3: CASSDRDSSTGTQYF. DNA of the CDR3: TGTGCCAGCAGCGACCGGGACTCAAGCACAGGTACGCAGTATTTT. The variable domain in full, with the rest retrieved from reference TRBV9 and TRBJ2-3, is DSGVTQTPKHLITATGQRVTLRCSPRSGDLSVYWYQQSLDQGLQFLIQYYNGEERAKGNILERFSAQQFPDLHSELNLSSLELGDSALYFCASSDRDSSTGTQYFGPGTRLTVL.